This T cell receptor beta chain was recovered during a study of vaccination and CD4 T cells after COVID-19. Across the whole study: Six males and four females, two of them Hispanic, were enrolled as convalescents.

Treatment here: roughly 11-day PBMC culture with coronavirus spike peptide pools or control peptides (ViraFEST assay). CD4+ T-cell collection from the unexposed donor predated the COVID-19 pandemic (2011-2018). Study-wide results and limits: Convalescent patients saw a median approximately 90% of their reactive clones show up only after vaccination.

The Oncomine TCR Beta short-read assay was what sequenced the DNA obtained from cultured CD4+ T cells. TCRdb re-derived calls from the PCR reads in MiXCR, one entry per CDR3 protein. Counted here are about 5,000 distinct CDR3 sequences, roughly 60% occurring once; the ten biggest clones make up about a third. This CDR3 contains 18 residues. Germline CDR1 is SGHAT and CDR2 is FQNNGV. V lost 2 bases, J lost 6 bases, and 20 bases lay in between. As concerns this clonotype: The antigen is unknown.

Sequenced material: CD4+ T cells from blood, cultured in vitro. The rearrangement links TRBV11-2 to TRBJ1-6; D not certain. This receptor was identified in a human donor in good health. The CDR3 sequence: CASSLHSEPSAPNSPLHF. CDR3 nucleotides: TGTGCCAGCAGCTTACATAGTGAACCCTCGGCACCTAATTCACCCCTCCACTTT.